This is a list of T cell receptor beta chains from one sample in a study of shared clonotypes between healthy human individuals. Assay: immunoSEQ multiplex PCR; the TCRdb copy retains only in-frame clones and omits some. The sample carries 110,000 or so clones, roughly 70% recorded once. The specimen sequenced was memory CD8+ T cells sorted from blood. The receptors derive from a woman aged 25 to 39 in good health. Each CDR3 is given with its conserved first and last residue. Fields, in order: V gene, D gene, J gene, clone size, CDR3 protein, CDR3 DNA. A D gene is named only where the DNA matches it firmly. Size is omitted from some rows. Given values are once, few, many or a class for expanded clones.

V: TRBV6-5
D: NA
J: TRBJ2-2
size: NA
CDR3: CASSKTWVPGELFF
DNA: TGTGCCAGCAGCAAAACTTGGGTCCCCGGGGAGCTGTTTTTT

V: TRBV19
D: TRBD1
J: TRBJ2-1
size: few
CDR3: CASSKGRGPQEEQFF
DNA: TGTGCCAGTAGTAAGGGCAGGGGGCCCCAGGAGGAGCAGTTCTTC

V: TRBV2
D: TRBD2
J: TRBJ2-7
size: NA
CDR3: CASSASGTSGSNDEQYF
DNA: TGTGCCAGCAGTGCGTCCGGGACTAGCGGGAGTAACGACGAGCAGTACTTC

V: TRBV10-3
D: NA
J: TRBJ1-3
size: NA
CDR3: CATADLVNSGNTIYF
DNA: TGTGCCACCGCTGACTTAGTAAACTCTGGAAACACCATATATTTT

V: TRBV5-1
D: NA
J: TRBJ2-3
size: NA
CDR3: CASSLVLEGTPTDTQYF
DNA: TGCGCCAGCAGCTTGGTGTTGGAGGGAACCCCCACAGATACGCAGTATTTT

V: TRBV6-6
D: NA
J: TRBJ2-2
size: NA
CDR3: CASSYSRGGATGELFF
DNA: TGTGCCAGCAGTTACTCGAGGGGCGGGGCCACCGGGGAGCTGTTTTTT

V: TRBV19
D: NA
J: TRBJ2-5
size: few
CDR3: CASSTTGMKSSAQYF
DNA: TGTGCCAGTAGTACCACCGGGATGAAGTCGTCGGCCCAGTACTTC

V: TRBV25-1
D: NA
J: TRBJ2-5
size: NA
CDR3: CASTGPSEETQYF
DNA: TGTGCCAGCACCGGGCCTTCGGAAGAGACCCAGTACTTC

V: TRBV5-1
D: NA
J: TRBJ1-4
size: NA
CDR3: CASSFGGGTNEKLFF
DNA: TGCGCCAGCAGCTTCGGGGGTGGAACTAATGAAAAACTGTTTTTT

V: TRBV27
D: NA
J: TRBJ2-2
size: NA
CDR3: CASSLGPVLRYTGELFF
DNA: TGTGCCAGCAGTTTGGGACCGGTCCTTAGGTATACCGGGGAGCTGTTTTTT

V: TRBV5-4
D: NA
J: TRBJ1-1
size: NA
CDR3: CASRPTGNTEAFF
DNA: TGTGCCAGCAGGCCGACAGGGAACACTGAAGCTTTCTTT

V: TRBV5-6
D: NA
J: TRBJ1-1
size: NA
CDR3: CASSFNMNTEAFF
DNA: TGTGCCAGCAGCTTCAACATGAACACTGAAGCTTTCTTT

V: TRBV6-6
D: NA
J: TRBJ2-7
size: many
CDR3: CASSSDSFYEQYF
DNA: TGTGCCAGCAGCTCAGACTCGTTTTACGAGCAGTACTTC

V: TRBV7-6
D: NA
J: TRBJ2-5
size: few
CDR3: CASSYNRAETQYF
DNA: TGTGCCAGCAGCTACAACAGGGCGGAGACCCAGTACTTC

V: TRBV15
D: NA
J: TRBJ1-2
size: NA
CDR3: CATSSDSSYGYTF
DNA: TGTGCCACCAGCAGCGACAGCTCCTATGGCTACACCTTC

V: TRBV5-1
D: TRBD2
J: TRBJ2-1
size: once
CDR3: CASSLSGRAYNEQFF
DNA: TGCGCCAGCAGCTTAAGCGGGAGGGCTTACAATGAGCAGTTCTTC

V: TRBV6-9
D: NA
J: TRBJ1-2
size: NA
CDR3: CASSYRVPGKTYGYTF
DNA: TGTGCCAGCAGTTATCGGGTGCCCGGAAAGACCTATGGCTACACCTTC

V: TRBV4-1
D: TRBD1
J: TRBJ2-7
size: NA
CDR3: CASSQGGTASYEQYF
DNA: TGCGCCAGCAGCCAAGGAGGGACAGCATCCTACGAGCAGTACTTC

V: TRBV7-9
D: NA
J: TRBJ2-7
size: NA
CDR3: CASSHGPKGIWYEQYF
DNA: TGTGCCAGCAGCCACGGACCCAAGGGAATCTGGTACGAGCAGTACTTC

V: TRBV19
D: NA
J: TRBJ1-1
size: NA
CDR3: CASSLQGTNTEAFF
DNA: TGTGCCAGTAGTTTACAGGGAACGAACACTGAAGCTTTCTTT

V: TRBV5-6
D: NA
J: TRBJ2-1
size: NA
CDR3: CASSLGTVNEQFF
DNA: TGTGCCAGCAGCTTGGGGACAGTCAATGAGCAGTTCTTC

V: TRBV9
D: TRBD2
J: TRBJ2-7
size: NA
CDR3: CASSVGGKGYEQYF
DNA: TGTGCCAGCAGCGTCGGGGGGAAGGGGTACGAGCAGTACTTC

V: TRBV6-1
D: NA
J: TRBJ2-2
size: once
CDR3: CASSLARWTGELFF
DNA: TGTGCCAGCAGCCTAGCCCGTTGGACCGGGGAGCTGTTTTTT

V: TRBV27
D: NA
J: TRBJ1-5
size: few
CDR3: CASSLSRYSNQPQHF
DNA: TGTGCCAGCAGTTTAAGTAGGTATAGCAATCAGCCCCAGCATTTT

V: TRBV11-3
D: TRBD2
J: TRBJ2-2
size: NA
CDR3: CASSPWTSGTGELFF
DNA: TGTGCCAGCAGCCCGTGGACTAGCGGCACCGGGGAGCTGTTTTTT

V: TRBV14
D: TRBD1
J: TRBJ1-1
size: NA
CDR3: CASSRLTGDEAFF
DNA: TGTGCCAGCAGCCGCCTGACAGGGGATGAAGCTTTCTTT

V: TRBV4-1
D: NA
J: TRBJ1-2
size: few
CDR3: CASSLVVARWGYTF
DNA: TGCGCCAGCAGCCTAGTAGTGGCGAGATGGGGCTACACCTTC

V: TRBV30
D: NA
J: TRBJ2-5
size: NA
CDR3: CAWSVVRGGQETQYF
DNA: TGTGCCTGGAGTGTAGTGCGGGGCGGGCAAGAGACCCAGTACTTC

V: TRBV7-8
D: TRBD1
J: TRBJ2-6
size: NA
CDR3: CASSLHRRDRAKSSGANVLTF
DNA: TGTGCCAGCAGCCTTCACCGGAGGGACAGGGCCAAGTCCTCTGGGGCCAACGTCCTGACTTTC

V: TRBV5-5
D: NA
J: TRBJ2-7
size: few
CDR3: CASSLGYEQYF
DNA: TGTGCCAGCAGCTTGGGTTACGAGCAGTACTTC

V: TRBV7-9
D: NA
J: TRBJ2-7
size: few
CDR3: CASSLGAGPAYEQYF
DNA: TGTGCCAGCAGCTTAGGGGCGGGACCCGCCTACGAGCAGTACTTC

V: TRBV5-1
D: NA
J: TRBJ2-2
size: NA
CDR3: CASSCSCPYGELFF
DNA: TGCGCCAGCAGCTGTTCCTGTCCATACGGGGAGCTGTTTTTT

V: TRBV5-1
D: TRBD2
J: TRBJ2-2
size: once
CDR3: CASSQLAGDTGELFF
DNA: TGCGCCAGCAGCCAACTAGCGGGAGACACCGGGGAGCTGTTTTTT

V: TRBV18
D: NA
J: TRBJ1-2
size: few
CDR3: CASSPQNYGYTF
DNA: TGTGCCAGCTCACCCCAGAACTATGGCTACACCTTC

V: TRBV29-1
D: TRBD1
J: TRBJ2-4
size: NA
CDR3: CSVHRTGAGNIQYF
DNA: TGCAGCGTTCACAGGACAGGGGCAGGGAACATTCAGTACTTC

V: TRBV7-2
D: TRBD1
J: TRBJ2-1
size: NA
CDR3: CASSKDRGDYNEQFF
DNA: TGTGCCAGCAGCAAGGACAGGGGCGATTACAATGAGCAGTTCTTC

V: TRBV5-6
D: NA
J: TRBJ2-7
size: NA
CDR3: CASSPSPSRLKDSYEQYF
DNA: TGTGCCAGCAGCCCCTCACCGTCCAGACTCAAAGATTCCTACGAGCAGTACTTC

V: TRBV4-1
D: NA
J: TRBJ1-1
size: few
CDR3: CASSQAEFTEAFF
DNA: TGCGCCAGCAGCCAGGCAGAATTCACTGAAGCTTTCTTT

V: TRBV5-1
D: NA
J: TRBJ2-7
size: NA
CDR3: CASSLDYGSSYEQYF
DNA: TGCGCCAGCAGCTTGGACTACGGTAGCTCCTACGAGCAGTACTTC

V: TRBV5-1
D: NA
J: TRBJ2-2
size: NA
CDR3: CASSPGGGTGELFF
DNA: TGCGCCAGCAGCCCGGGTGGGGGAACCGGGGAGCTGTTTTTT

V: TRBV10-1
D: TRBD1
J: TRBJ2-2
size: NA
CDR3: CASSDGTANTGELFF
DNA: TGCGCCAGCAGTGACGGGACAGCGAACACCGGGGAGCTGTTTTTT

V: TRBV28
D: NA
J: TRBJ2-7
size: few
CDR3: CASSFPQQVTGGHEQYF
DNA: TGTGCCAGCAGTTTCCCCCAACAGGTGACGGGCGGGCACGAGCAGTACTTC

V: TRBV4-1
D: TRBD1
J: TRBJ1-1
size: NA
CDR3: CASSQGTGVNTEAFF
DNA: TGCGCCAGCAGCCAAGGGACAGGAGTGAACACTGAAGCTTTCTTT

V: TRBV6-4
D: TRBD1
J: TRBJ2-3
size: NA
CDR3: CASGTGSTDTQYF
DNA: TGTGCCAGCGGGACAGGGAGTACAGATACGCAGTATTTT

V: TRBV5-4
D: TRBD1
J: TRBJ2-7
size: NA
CDR3: CASSLWDRPYEQYF
DNA: TGTGCCAGCAGCTTGTGGGACAGACCTTACGAGCAGTACTTC